This T cell receptor (beta chain) was sequenced in a study of vaccination effects on CD4 cells after COVID-19. TCRdb keeps only in-frame clones here, not all; method: immunoSEQ multiplex PCR. This sample has about 22,000 clones; around 75% occur once, and the top ten carry 15% to 20%. Prior to sequencing, the ViraFEST assay stimulated PBMC with viral peptide pools, which expanded the antigen-specific CD4+ T cells. The culture ran for about eleven days before CD4+ T cells were isolated. Each vaccine recipient was nucleocapsid antibody negative and had no prior SARS-CoV-2 infection. Unmatched junction bases numbered 7, after V lost 4 bases and J lost 7 bases. CDR3 length: 15 residues. Germline V gene data show CDR1 as SGHRS and CDR2 as YFSETQ. Notes on the study in general: Whether induced by infection or by vaccine, clones showed marked clonal contraction late after vaccination.

This clone has only a few counts. Its antigen is not known. The sequencing here drew on CD4+ T cells from PBMCs cultured with HCoV-NL63 spike peptides, taken before COVID-19 vaccination. This TCR came from a human donor who received a COVID-19 vaccine. The rearrangement uses TRBV5-1 and TRBJ1-5, with 11 nucleotides matching TRBD1. The CDR3 nucleotides are TGCGCCAGCAGCCCGGGGACAGGGGGATACCAGCCCCAGCATTTT. Amino acid sequence: CASSPGTGGYQPQHF.